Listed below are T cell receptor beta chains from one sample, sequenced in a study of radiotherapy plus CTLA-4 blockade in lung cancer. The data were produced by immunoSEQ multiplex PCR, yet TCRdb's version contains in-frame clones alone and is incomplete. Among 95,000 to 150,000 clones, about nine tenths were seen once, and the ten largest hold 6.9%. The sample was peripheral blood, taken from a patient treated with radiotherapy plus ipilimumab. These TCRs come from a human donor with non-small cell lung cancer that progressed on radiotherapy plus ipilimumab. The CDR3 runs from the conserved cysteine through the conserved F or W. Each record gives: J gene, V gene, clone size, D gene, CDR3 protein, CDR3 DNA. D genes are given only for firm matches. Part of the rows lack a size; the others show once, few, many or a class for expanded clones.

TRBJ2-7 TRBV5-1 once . CASGSVPTYEQYF TGCGCCAGCGGATCAGTGCCTACCTACGAGCAGTACTTC
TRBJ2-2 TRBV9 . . CASSATSANTGELFF TGTGCCAGCAGCGCAACCTCCGCGAACACCGGGGAGCTGTTTTTT
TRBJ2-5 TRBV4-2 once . CASSQDMGREETQYF TGTGCCAGCAGCCAAGATATGGGCCGAGAAGAGACCCAGTACTTC
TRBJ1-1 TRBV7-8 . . CASSPALNTEAFF TGTGCCAGCAGCCCCGCGTTGAACACTGAAGCTTTCTTT
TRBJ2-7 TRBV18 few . CASSPDQGGEQYF TGTGCCAGCTCACCTGATCAGGGTGGCGAGCAGTACTTC
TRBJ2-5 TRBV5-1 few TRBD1 CASSPGQQLETQYF TGCGCCAGCAGCCCGGGACAGCAACTGGAGACCCAGTACTTC
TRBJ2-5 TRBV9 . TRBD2 CASSASSGAPGTQYF TGTGCCAGCAGCGCCTCTAGCGGGGCCCCGGGGACCCAGTACTTC
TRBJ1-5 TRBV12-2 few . CASRSSRDLNQPQHF TGTGCAAGTCGCTCAAGTCGGGACCTCAATCAGCCCCAGCATTTT
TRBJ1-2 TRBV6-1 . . CASSRTGGYGYTF TGTGCCAGCAGTAGGACGGGGGGCTATGGCTACACCTTC
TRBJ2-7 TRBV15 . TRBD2 CATSPRLAGYEQYF TGTGCCACCAGCCCTCGACTAGCGGGTTACGAGCAGTACTTC
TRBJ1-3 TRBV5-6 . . CASSLAGVPSGNTIYF TGTGCCAGCAGCTTGGCGGGGGTCCCCTCTGGAAACACCATATATTTT
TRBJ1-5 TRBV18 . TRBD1 CASSPDRTVQHF TGTGCCAGCTCACCGGACAGGACGGTCCAGCATTTT
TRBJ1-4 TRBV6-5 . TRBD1 CASRPRTGTLKLFF TGTGCCAGCAGACCCAGGACAGGGACGTTAAAACTGTTTTTT
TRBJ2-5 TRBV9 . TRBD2 CASSVGQAGGETQYF TGTGCCAGCAGCGTAGGGCAAGCGGGAGGGGAGACCCAGTACTTC
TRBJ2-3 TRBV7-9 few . CASSATKSDTQYF TGTGCCAGCAGCGCAACTAAGTCAGATACGCAGTATTTT
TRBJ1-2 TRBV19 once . CASSILFTAANYGYTF TGTGCCAGTAGTATTCTTTTTACAGCAGCTAACTATGGCTACACCTTC
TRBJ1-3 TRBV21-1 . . CASSDTGTQAPNSGNTIYF TGTGCCAGCAGCGATACGGGGACACAAGCCCCGAACTCTGGAAACACCATATATTTT
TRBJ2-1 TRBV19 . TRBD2 CASSMSGSSYNEQFF TGTGCCAGTAGTATGAGCGGGAGTTCCTACAATGAGCAGTTCTTC
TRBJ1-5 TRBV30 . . CAWSVHEYQPQHF TGTGCCTGGAGTGTACACGAGTATCAGCCCCAGCATTTT
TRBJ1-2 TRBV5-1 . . CASSLPNADGYTF TGCGCCAGCAGCTTGCCGAACGCTGATGGCTACACCTTC
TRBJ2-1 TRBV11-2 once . CASSLTSNLHEQFF TGTGCCAGCAGCTTAACTTCTAATCTACACGAGCAGTTCTTC
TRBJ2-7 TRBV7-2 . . CASSLGRQLRSYEQYF TGTGCCAGCAGCTTAGGTCGGCAGCTAAGATCCTACGAGCAGTACTTC
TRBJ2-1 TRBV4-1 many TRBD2 CASSQGPASGYNEQFF TGCGCCAGCAGCCAGGGGCCGGCTAGCGGATACAATGAGCAGTTCTTC
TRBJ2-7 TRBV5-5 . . CASSLAAGHSYEQYF TGTGCCAGCAGCTTAGCGGCGGGACACTCCTACGAGCAGTACTTC
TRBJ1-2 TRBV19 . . CASSPHDRPLNYGYTF TGTGCCAGTAGTCCACATGACAGACCGCTTAACTATGGCTACACCTTC
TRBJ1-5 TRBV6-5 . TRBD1 CASGTGQEGNQPQHF TGTGCCAGCGGGACCGGACAGGAGGGAAATCAGCCCCAGCATTTT
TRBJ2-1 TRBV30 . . CAWREPPGNEQFF TGTGCCTGGAGAGAACCCCCGGGCAATGAGCAGTTCTTC
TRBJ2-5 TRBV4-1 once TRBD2 CASSPQGGRVETQYF TGCGCCAGCAGCCCCCAGGGCGGGAGGGTAGAGACCCAGTACTTC
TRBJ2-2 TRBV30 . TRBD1 CAWSGTGWNTGELFF TGTGCCTGGAGTGGGACAGGGTGGAACACCGGGGAGCTGTTTTTT
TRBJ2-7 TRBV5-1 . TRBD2 CASSLAPVGRREYHEQYF TGCGCCAGCAGCTTGGCCCCGGTCGGGCGGCGGGAGTACCACGAGCAGTACTTC
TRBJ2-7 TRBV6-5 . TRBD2 CASNIGLAAYEQYF TGTGCCAGCAATATCGGACTAGCGGCCTACGAGCAGTACTTC
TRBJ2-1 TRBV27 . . CASSLYGSQYNEQFF TGTGCCAGCAGTTTATACGGATCCCAATACAATGAGCAGTTCTTC
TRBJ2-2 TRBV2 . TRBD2 CASSEAGGDMAWSDSGELFF TGTGCCAGCAGTGAAGCGGGGGGGGATATGGCTTGGTCGGATTCCGGGGAGCTGTTTTTT
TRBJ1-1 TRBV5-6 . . CASSLKEMRTEAFF TGTGCCAGCAGCTTGAAGGAAATGCGAACTGAAGCTTTCTTT
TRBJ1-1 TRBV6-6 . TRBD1 CASRGQEAEAFF TGTGCCAGCAGGGGACAGGAGGCTGAAGCTTTCTTT
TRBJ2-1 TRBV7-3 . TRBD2 CASSLGRASGTNEQFF TGTGCCAGCAGCTTAGGTCGGGCTAGCGGGACTAATGAGCAGTTCTTC
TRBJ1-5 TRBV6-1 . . CASSEPVSSDQPQHF TGTGCCAGCAGTGAACCTGTCTCGTCGGATCAGCCCCAGCATTTT
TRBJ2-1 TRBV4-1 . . CASSQEISGVSNRNEQFF TGCGCCAGCAGCCAAGAAATTAGCGGAGTCTCAAATCGCAATGAGCAGTTCTTC
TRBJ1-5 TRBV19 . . CASNRESQPQHF TGTGCCAGTAACAGGGAATCTCAGCCCCAGCATTTT
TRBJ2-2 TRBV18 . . CASSPGLATNTGELFF TGTGCCAGCTCACCAGGGTTAGCGACAAACACCGGGGAGCTGTTTTTT
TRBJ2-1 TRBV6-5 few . CASSYSREWSYNEQFF TGTGCCAGCAGTTACTCCCGGGAGTGGTCCTACAATGAGCAGTTCTTC
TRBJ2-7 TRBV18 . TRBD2 CASSQLANFDEQYF TGTGCCAGCTCGCAACTAGCGAATTTCGACGAGCAGTACTTC
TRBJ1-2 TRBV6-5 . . CASSYYSAHGYTF TGTGCCAGCAGTTACTACAGCGCGCATGGCTACACCTTC
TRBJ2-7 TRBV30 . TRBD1 CAWSNSGTGSYEQYF TGTGCCTGGAGTAATTCCGGGACAGGGTCCTACGAGCAGTACTTC
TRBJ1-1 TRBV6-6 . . CASSKQGNTEAFF TGTGCCAGCAGTAAACAGGGGAACACTGAAGCTTTCTTT
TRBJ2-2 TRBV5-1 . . CASSLQGPNTGELFF TGCGCCAGCAGCTTGCAGGGGCCCAACACCGGGGAGCTGTTTTTT
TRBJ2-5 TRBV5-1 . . CASSSRQEETQYF TGCGCCAGCAGCTCCCGACAAGAAGAGACCCAGTACTTC
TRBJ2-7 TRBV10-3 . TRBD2 CAAGTRGYEQYF TGTGCCGCCGGGACTAGGGGCTACGAGCAGTACTTC
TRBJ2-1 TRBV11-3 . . CASSLGGAQHEQFF TGTGCCAGCAGCTTAGGCGGGGCCCAGCATGAGCAGTTCTTC
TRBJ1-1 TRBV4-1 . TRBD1 CASSHDRARTEAFF TGCGCCAGCAGCCATGACAGGGCGAGGACTGAAGCTTTCTTT
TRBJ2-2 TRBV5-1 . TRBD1 CASSLGDSESGELFF TGCGCCAGCAGCTTGGGGGACAGCGAGAGCGGGGAGCTGTTTTTT
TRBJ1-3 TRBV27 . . CASSQRGTGNTIYF TGTGCCAGCAGCCAGAGGGGGACTGGAAACACCATATATTTT
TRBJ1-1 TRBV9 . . CASGGQMNTEAFF TGTGCCAGCGGAGGACAGATGAACACTGAAGCTTTCTTT
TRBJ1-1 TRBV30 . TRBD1 CAWSVPRGGFRNTEAFF TGTGCCTGGAGTGTACCCAGGGGGGGGTTCCGGAACACTGAAGCTTTCTTT
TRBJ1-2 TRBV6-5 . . CASSSRVGYTF TGTGCCAGCAGTTCCAGGGTTGGCTACACCTTC
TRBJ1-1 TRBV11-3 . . CASSPLPGRGKTEAFF TGTGCCAGCAGCCCGCTGCCAGGGAGGGGAAAAACTGAAGCTTTCTTT
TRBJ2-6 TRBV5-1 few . CASKARDSGANVLTF TGCGCCAGCAAGGCCAGGGATTCTGGGGCCAACGTCCTGACTTTC
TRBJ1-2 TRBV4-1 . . CASSQDPQGWDYGYTF TGCGCCAGCAGCCAAGATCCGCAGGGGTGGGACTATGGCTACACCTTC
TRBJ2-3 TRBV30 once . CAFTGNLGTDTQYF TGTGCCTTCACAGGGAACTTGGGGACAGATACGCAGTATTTT